The T cell receptor beta chain described here comes from a study of CD8+ T cells in alopecia areata. In five patients, CD4+ T cells were split by CD25+CD127- sorting. Using a FACSAria, the CD4+ and CD8+ T cells were sorted from the PBMCs. V was pared by 0 bases and J by 5 bases, with 13 bases between. Germline V gene lookup returns CDR1 MNHNY and CDR2 SVGAGI (reference sequence). This CDR3 is built from 15 residues. Extraction and reverse transcription of RNA yielded cDNA as the sequencing template. Sequenced by immunoSEQ multiplex PCR; TCRdb stores in-frame clones only, minus some. The table lists fewer than 40,000 clones, nearly 55% of them singletons.

The chain carries TRBV6-6 and TRBJ1-1; D is possibly TRBD1 (6 bases). The sample was CD4+ Tregs sorted from blood. The source is a human donor with alopecia areata. CDR3: CASSYSLSGETEAFF. As DNA, the CDR3 is TGTGCCAGCAGTTACTCTCTGTCAGGGGAGACTGAAGCTTTCTTT.